The 7 T cell receptor beta chains below were found in one sample sequenced in a study of cytomegalovirus exposure and HLA in healthy donors. Vbeta (60) and Jbeta (13) primers were used in the PCR. Profiling relied on immunoSEQ multiplex PCR, and the TCRdb table lists in-frame clones only, not all of them. The sample includes approximately 140,000 clones, 82% of them seen just once. The specimen sequenced was PBMCs. The receptors derive from a male donor in good health and CMV-seronegative.

The rearrangement links TRBV5-1 to TRBJ2-2; the match to TRBD1 covers 8 bases. V lost 5 bases to trimming and J lost 4 bases; unmatched junction nucleotides: 16. CDR3 length: 18 residues. The germline V gene has CDR1 SGHRS and CDR2 YFSETQ. CDR3 loop: CASRGQGTGNRLTGELFF. Here the CDR3 DNA reads TGCGCCAGCAGGGGTCAAGGGACAGGAAACCGGCTCACCGGGGAGCTGTTTTTT. Based on the CDR3 plus reference TRBV5-1 and TRBJ2-2, the full variable domain is KAGVTQTPRYLIKTRGQQVTLSCSPISGHRSVSWYQQTPGQGLQFLFEYFSETQRNKGNFPGRFSGRQFSNSRSEMNVSTLELGDSALYLCASRGQGTGNRLTGELFFGEGSRLTVL.

The chain carries TRBV4-2 and TRBJ2-3; possibly TRBD2 for D (6 bases). This CDR3 contains 19 residues. Germline loops: CDR1 LGHNA, CDR2 YNFKEQ. V was trimmed by 0 bases and J by 2 bases, leaving 21 bases between them. CDR3 DNA sequence: TGTGCCAGCAGCCAAGATGCTGATGATTCGGCGGGGCTCACAGATACGCAGTATTTT. This sequence encodes CASSQDADDSAGLTDTQYF.

V gene TRBV18 combines with J gene TRBJ1-2; tentative D call: TRBD1 (6 bases). The germline gives CDR1 KGHSH, CDR2 LQKENI. This CDR3 contains 14 residues. V gave up 2 bases and J gave up 3 bases, with 10 bases separating them. The DNA for the CDR3 is TGTGCCAGCTCACCAACAGGGCAACACTATGGCTACACCTTC. Translating it yields CASSPTGQHYGYTF.

This chain uses TRBV5-1 with TRBJ1-4; 10 bases map to TRBD1. CDR1 and CDR2 (germline): SGHRS, YFSETQ. The CDR3 is 18 amino acids. Unmatched junction bases numbered 13, after V lost 0 bases and J lost 8 bases. The CDR3: CASSLGPARQGAGEKLFF. CDR3 DNA sequence: TGCGCCAGCAGCTTGGGCCCCGCCCGACAGGGGGCAGGGGAAAAACTGTTTTTT. Based on the CDR3 plus reference TRBV5-1 and TRBJ1-4, the full variable domain is KAGVTQTPRYLIKTRGQQVTLSCSPISGHRSVSWYQQTPGQGLQFLFEYFSETQRNKGNFPGRFSGRQFSNSRSEMNVSTLELGDSALYLCASSLGPARQGAGEKLFFGSGTQLSVL.

This chain links TRBV7-3 with TRBJ2-5; D is possibly TRBD2 (6 bases). The DNA end favors TRBJ2-7, so the J call may be wrong. Germline CDR1 is SGHTA and CDR2 is FQGTGA. The CDR3 is made up of 16 amino acids. CDR3 protein: CASSPIGGGRRDEQYF. The DNA for the CDR3 is TGTGCCAGCAGCCCCATCGGGGGAGGTCGAAGGGACGAGCAGTACTTC.

This rearrangement joins TRBV7-2 to TRBJ2-7, with TRBD2 matching 9 bases. Germline V gene sequence: CDR1 SGHTA, CDR2 FQGNSA. CDR3 length equals 14 residues. V gave up 5 bases and J gave up 5 bases; unmatched junction bases: 7. DNA for the CDR3: TGTGCCAGCAGCCCAGGACTAGCGTTCCACGAGCAGTACTTC. Amino acid sequence: CASSPGLAFHEQYF.

The chain recombines TRBV27 with TRBJ2-7, with 10 nucleotides matching TRBD2. CDR1 MNHEY and CDR2 SMNVEV come from the germline V gene (reference sequence). V was pared by 5 bases and J by 2 bases, with 3 bases of the junction left unmatched. The CDR3 has 14 amino acids. CDR3: CASSLAGEAYEQYF. The CDR3 DNA reads TGTGCCAGCAGTCTAGCGGGAGAGGCCTACGAGCAGTACTTC.